The 14 T cell receptor beta chains presented below share a single source sample, sequenced in a study of shared clonotypes between healthy human individuals. Sequenced by immunoSEQ multiplex PCR; TCRdb stores in-frame clones only, minus some. Of a few million clones listed, more than 80% were seen once; the top ten hold over 0.12%. Sequenced material: naive CD4+ T cells sorted from blood. The subset: CD45RA+ positively selected. The receptors originated from a man younger than 35 in good health.

The CDR3 nucleotides read TGTGCCAGCAGCTTGGACCACCAACCAGATCCAGATACGCAGTATTTT. Amino acids: CASSLDHQPDPDTQYF. The rearrangement joins TRBV5-6 to TRBJ2-3; D remains unclear. This CDR3 comprises 16 residues. The V gene lost 0 bases and the J gene lost 4 bases, with 15 bases spanning the gap. The V gene's germline CDR1 is SGHDT and CDR2 YYEEEE.

The V and J genes are TRBV5-8 and TRBJ2-3; 8 bases fit TRBD1. Looked up from germline, CDR1 is SGHTS and CDR2 is YDEGEE. V lost 4 bases, J lost 3 bases, and 7 bases stayed unmatched. This CDR3 contains 15 residues. The CDR3 sequence is CASSPGTGLTDTQYF. The CDR3 DNA sequence: TGTGCCAGCAGCCCCGGGACAGGCCTAACAGATACGCAGTATTTT. Full variable domain (rest looked up from reference TRBV5-8 and TRBJ2-3): EAGVTQSPTHLIKTRGQQATLRCSPISGHTSVYWYQQALGLGLQFLLWYDEGEERNRGNFPPRFSGRQFPNYSSELNVNALELEDSALYLCASSPGTGLTDTQYFGPGTRLTVL.

V is TRBV11-2 and J is TRBJ2-1, with 10 positions matching TRBD2. V lost 5 bases and J lost 9; bases outside the gene matches: 13. This CDR3 has 16 amino acids. The germline V gene has CDR1 SGHAT and CDR2 FQNNGV. The CDR3 nucleotides are TGTGCCAGCAGCCTCAAAGCGGGAGGGCTTATTGGTGAGCAGTTCTTC. Amino acid sequence: CASSLKAGGLIGEQFF.

V usage is TRBV6-5 and J usage is TRBJ1-2, with 12 bases that match TRBD1. CDR1 MNHEY and CDR2 SVGAGI come from the germline V gene. The CDR3 totals 14 residues. V lost 6 bases, J lost 4 bases, and 3 bases stayed unmatched. Here the CDR3 reads CASRGTGGAYGYTF. The DNA of the CDR3 is TGTGCCAGCAGGGGGACAGGGGGCGCCTATGGCTACACCTTC.

This clone was recorded once. This chain connects TRBV5-1 to TRBJ2-1, with D unresolved. Trimming cost V 0 bases and J 6 bases, with 16 bases left between them. From germline, CDR1 is SGHRS and CDR2 YFSETQ. The CDR3 consists of 16 residues. The CDR3 coding sequence is TGCGCCAGCAGCTTGGCCGTGGACGTTTCCCCCAATGAGCAGTTCTTC. The encoded protein is CASSLAVDVSPNEQFF.

The rearrangement links TRBV11-2 to TRBJ1-6; maybe TRBD1 (6 bases). Germline V lookup: CDR1 SGHAT, CDR2 FQNNGV. The CDR3 has 17 residues. Deletions cut 4 bases from V and 1 base from J, with 14 bases between. This chain's CDR3 is CASSSYRESSYNSPLHF. CDR3 DNA: TGTGCCAGCAGCTCTTACAGGGAATCGTCCTATAATTCACCCCTCCACTTT.

The CDR3 sequence is CASSSRDPGDTQYF. In DNA, the CDR3 is TGCGCCAGCAGCTCGAGGGACCCCGGAGATACGCAGTATTTT. J is TRBJ2-3 and V is TRBV5-1; tentatively, D is TRBD1 or TRBD2 (5 bases each). CDR1 SGHRS and CDR2 YFSETQ come from the germline V gene. This CDR3 contains 14 residues. V was cut by 3 bases and J by 5 bases, with 13 bases left in between. Complete variable domain (other parts from reference TRBV5-1 and TRBJ2-3): KAGVTQTPRYLIKTRGQQVTLSCSPISGHRSVSWYQQTPGQGLQFLFEYFSETQRNKGNFPGRFSGRQFSNSRSEMNVSTLELGDSALYLCASSSRDPGDTQYFGPGTRLTVL.

This chain joins TRBV7-3 and TRBJ2-5; TRBD2 aligns across 15 bases. V was pared by 5 bases and J by 5 bases, with 6 bases of the junction left unmatched. Germline CDR1 SGHTA, CDR2 FQGTGA. The CDR3 extends over 16 amino acids. The CDR3 DNA sequence: TGTGCCAGCAGCCGGGGACTAGCGGGGGGTTCGGAGACCCAGTACTTC. Residues: CASSRGLAGGSETQYF. The variable domain in full, with the rest retrieved from reference TRBV7-3 and TRBJ2-5, is GAGVSQTPSNKVTEKGKYVELRCDPISGHTALYWYRQSLGQGPEFLIYFQGTGAADDSGLPNDRFFAVRPEGSVSTLKIQRTERGDSAVYLCASSRGLAGGSETQYFGPGTRLLVL.

V is TRBV10-1 and J is TRBJ2-3, with D uncertain. V was trimmed by 4 bases and J by 2 bases, leaving 4 bases between them. The germline V gene encodes CDR1 WNHNN and CDR2 SYGVQD (reference sequence). The CDR3 consists of 12 residues. CDR3 residues: CASSGDTDTQYF. DNA of the CDR3: TGCGCCAGCAGTGGAGACACAGATACGCAGTATTTT.

The chain employs TRBV18 and TRBJ2-1; D possibly matches TRBD1 or TRBD2 (5 bases each). V lost 1 base and J lost 5, with 9 bases in between. Per the germline V gene, CDR1 is KGHSH and CDR2 is LQKENI. The CDR3 contains 14 residues. The CDR3 DNA sequence: TGTGCCAGCTCACCACGGGACGGTAACAATGAGCAGTTCTTC. As protein: CASSPRDGNNEQFF.

The chain combines TRBV28 with TRBJ2-2; TRBD1 matches at 10 bases. The CDR3 runs 14 residues. Germline V CDR1 and CDR2: MDHEN, SYDVKM. V dropped 8 bases and J dropped 1; count of bases not matched to a gene: 1. In nucleotides, the CDR3 is TGTGCCAGCTGGGACAGGGGGAACACCGGGGAGCTGTTTTTT. It specifies CASWDRGNTGELFF.

This chain joins TRBV2 and TRBJ2-3; 7 bases match TRBD1. The germline V gene has CDR1 SNHLY and CDR2 FYNNEI. Trimming cost V 6 bases and J 0 bases; bases outside gene matches: 15. The CDR3 is made up of 18 amino acids. The DNA for the CDR3 is TGTGCCAGCAGCGTCCGGGACAGAAGTTCTACTAGCACAGATACGCAGTATTTT. It specifies CASSVRDRSSTSTDTQYF.

This clone was observed a single time. The chain couples TRBV30 to TRBJ2-3; TRBD2 matches at 11 bases. CDR1 and CDR2 from the germline V gene are GTSNPN and SVGIG (reference sequence). J lost 3 bases, V lost 1 base, and 6 bases had no gene match. The CDR3 sequence is 16 residues long. CDR3 DNA sequence: TGTGCCTGGAGTGGAGGACTAGCGGGTGGGACAGATACGCAGTATTTT. Residues: CAWSGGLAGGTDTQYF.

The CDR3 DNA reads as TGTGCCAGTAGGGAGATAGCGGGGGCGGGTGAGCAGTTCTTC. Protein product: CASREIAGAGEQFF. The gene calls are TRBV19 and TRBJ2-1, with 9 bases aligning to TRBD2. The germline gives CDR1 LNHDA, CDR2 SQIVND (reference sequence). After removal of 6 bases from V and 9 bases from J, the junction contained 9 bases not matched to a gene. The length of the CDR3 is 14 residues.